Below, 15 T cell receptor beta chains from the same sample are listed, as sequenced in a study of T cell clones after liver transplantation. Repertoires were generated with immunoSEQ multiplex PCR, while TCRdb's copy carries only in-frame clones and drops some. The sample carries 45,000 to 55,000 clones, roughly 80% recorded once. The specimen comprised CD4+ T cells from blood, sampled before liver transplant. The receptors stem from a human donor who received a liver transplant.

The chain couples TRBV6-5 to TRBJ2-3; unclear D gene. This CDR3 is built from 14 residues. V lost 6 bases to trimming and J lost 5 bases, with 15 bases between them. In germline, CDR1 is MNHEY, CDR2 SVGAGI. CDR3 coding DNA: TGTGCCAGCAGACCGACCCCTGTCAGAGATACGCAGTATTTT. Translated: CASRPTPVRDTQYF.

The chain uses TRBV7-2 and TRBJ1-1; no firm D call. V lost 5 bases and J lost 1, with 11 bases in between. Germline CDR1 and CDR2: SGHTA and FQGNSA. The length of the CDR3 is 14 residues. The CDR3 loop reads CASSIPRENTEAFF. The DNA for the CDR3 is TGTGCCAGCAGCATCCCTCGGGAGAACACTGAAGCTTTCTTT.

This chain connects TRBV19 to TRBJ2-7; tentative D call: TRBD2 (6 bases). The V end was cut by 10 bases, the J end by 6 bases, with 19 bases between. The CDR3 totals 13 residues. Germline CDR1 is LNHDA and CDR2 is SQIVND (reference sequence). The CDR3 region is CATSGTGRSEQYF. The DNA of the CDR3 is TGTGCCACCTCAGGGACTGGGAGGTCCGAGCAGTACTTC.

CDR3 nucleotides: TGTGCCAGCAGTTTTGGGACAGAAACTGAAGCTTTCTTT. This codes for CASSFGTETEAFF. The chain links TRBV11-3 to TRBJ1-1, with TRBD1 matching 7 bases. Germline lookup yields CDR1 SGHNT and CDR2 YENEEA. The CDR3 has 13 residues. The V gene end was trimmed by 6 bases and the J gene end by 5 bases; junction bases not matched to a gene: 6.

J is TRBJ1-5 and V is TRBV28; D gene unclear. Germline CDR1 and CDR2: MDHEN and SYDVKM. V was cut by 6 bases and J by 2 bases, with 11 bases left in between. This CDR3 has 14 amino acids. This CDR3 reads CASSLDLGNQPQHF. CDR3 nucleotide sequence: TGTGCCAGCAGCCTCGACTTGGGCAATCAGCCCCAGCATTTT.

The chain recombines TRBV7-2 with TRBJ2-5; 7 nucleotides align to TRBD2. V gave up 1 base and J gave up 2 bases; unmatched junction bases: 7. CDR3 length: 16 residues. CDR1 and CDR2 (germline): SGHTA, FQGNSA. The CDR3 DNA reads TGTGCCAGCAGCTTAGGAGCGGGGTCCCCTCAAGAGACCCAGTACTTC. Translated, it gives CASSLGAGSPQETQYF.

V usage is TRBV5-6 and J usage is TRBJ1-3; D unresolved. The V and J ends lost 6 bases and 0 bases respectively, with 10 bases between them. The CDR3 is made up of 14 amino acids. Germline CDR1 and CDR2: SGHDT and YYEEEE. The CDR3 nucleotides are TGTGCCAGCACCAAGGATCTCTCTGGAAACACCATATATTTT. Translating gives CASTKDLSGNTIYF. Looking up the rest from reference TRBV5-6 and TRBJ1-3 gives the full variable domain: DAGVTQSPTHLIKTRGQQVTLRCSPKSGHDTVSWYQQALGQGPQFIFQYYEEEERQRGNFPDRFSGHQFPNYSSELNVNALLLGDSALYLCASTKDLSGNTIYFGEGSWLTVV.

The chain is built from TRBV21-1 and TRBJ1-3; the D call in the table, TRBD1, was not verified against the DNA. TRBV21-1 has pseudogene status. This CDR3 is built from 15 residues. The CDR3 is CASSNEGQGGNTIYF. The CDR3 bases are TGTGCCAGCAGCAATGAGGGACAGGGTGGAAACACCATATATTTT.

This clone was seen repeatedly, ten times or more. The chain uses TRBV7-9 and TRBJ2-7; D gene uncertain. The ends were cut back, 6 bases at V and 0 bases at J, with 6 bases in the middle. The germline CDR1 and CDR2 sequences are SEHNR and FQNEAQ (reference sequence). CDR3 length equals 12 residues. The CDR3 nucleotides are TGTGCCAGCAGACTGCCCTCCTACGAGCAGTACTTC. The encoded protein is CASRLPSYEQYF.

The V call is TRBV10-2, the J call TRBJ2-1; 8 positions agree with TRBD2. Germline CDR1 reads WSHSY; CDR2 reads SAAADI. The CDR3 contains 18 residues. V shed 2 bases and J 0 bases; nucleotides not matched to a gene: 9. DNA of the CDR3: TGCGCCAGCAGTGAGGAATCCGGGGGGGCAAGCTCCTACAATGAGCAGTTCTTC. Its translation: CASSEESGGASSYNEQFF.

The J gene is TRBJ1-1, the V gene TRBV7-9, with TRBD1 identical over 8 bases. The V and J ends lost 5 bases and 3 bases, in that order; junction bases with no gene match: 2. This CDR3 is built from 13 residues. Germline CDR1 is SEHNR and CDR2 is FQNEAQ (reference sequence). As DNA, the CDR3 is TGTGCCAGCAGCCTGACAGGGGACACTGAAGCTTTCTTT. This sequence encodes CASSLTGDTEAFF.

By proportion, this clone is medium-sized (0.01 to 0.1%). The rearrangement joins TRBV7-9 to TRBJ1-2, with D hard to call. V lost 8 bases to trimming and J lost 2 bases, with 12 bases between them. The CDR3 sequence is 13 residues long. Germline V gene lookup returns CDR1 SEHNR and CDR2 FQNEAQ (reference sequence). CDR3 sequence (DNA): TGTGCCAGCGCACCCGACGGGAACTATGGCTACACCTTC. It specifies CASAPDGNYGYTF. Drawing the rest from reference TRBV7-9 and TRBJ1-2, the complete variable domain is DTGVSQNPRHKITKRGQNVTFRCDPISEHNRLYWYRQTLGQGPEFLTYFQNEAQLEKSRLLSDRFSAERPKGSFSTLEIQRTEQGDSAMYLCASAPDGNYGYTFGSGTRLTVV.

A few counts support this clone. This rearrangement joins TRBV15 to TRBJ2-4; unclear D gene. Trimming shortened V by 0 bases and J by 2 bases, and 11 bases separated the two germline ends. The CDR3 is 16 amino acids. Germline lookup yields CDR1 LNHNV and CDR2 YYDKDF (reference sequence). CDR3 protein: CATSRDAWGSKNIQYF. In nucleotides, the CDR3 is TGTGCCACCAGCAGAGATGCTTGGGGTTCCAAAAACATTCAGTACTTC.

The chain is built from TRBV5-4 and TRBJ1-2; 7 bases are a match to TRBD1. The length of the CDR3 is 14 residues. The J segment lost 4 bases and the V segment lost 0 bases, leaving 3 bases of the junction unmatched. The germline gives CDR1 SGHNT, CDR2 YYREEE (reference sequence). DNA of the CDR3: TGTGCCAGCAGCTTGGCCACAGGGGTCTATGGCTACACCTTC. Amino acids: CASSLATGVYGYTF.

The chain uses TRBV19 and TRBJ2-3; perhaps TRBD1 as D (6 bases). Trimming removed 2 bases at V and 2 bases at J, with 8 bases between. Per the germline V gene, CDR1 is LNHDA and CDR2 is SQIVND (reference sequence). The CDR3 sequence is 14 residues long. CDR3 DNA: TGTGCCAGTAGTATACAGGGGTACACAGATACGCAGTATTTT. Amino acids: CASSIQGYTDTQYF. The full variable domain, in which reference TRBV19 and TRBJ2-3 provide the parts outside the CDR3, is DGGITQSPKYLFRKEGQNVTLSCEQNLNHDAMYWYRQDPGQGLRLIYYSQIVNDFQKGDIAEGYSVSREKKESFPLTVTSAQKNPTAFYLCASSIQGYTDTQYFGPGTRLTVL.